This TCR beta chain emerged from a study of T cell responses to AZD1222 COVID-19 vaccine. The repertoire was sequenced with immunoSEQ multiplex PCR; TCRdb's copy has only in-frame clones and lacks some. The repertoire holds more than 90,000 clones, with 75% to 90% as singletons. This CDR3 spans 14 amino acids. Germline V gene data show CDR1 as MNHNY and CDR2 as SVGAGI (reference sequence). Germline trimming cut 3 bases from V and 4 bases from J; bases unmatched to any gene: 6. The sequenced sample was peripheral blood, obtained 28 days after the second AZD1222 dose. The rearrangement uses TRBV6-6 and TRBJ2-7; 7 bases are shared with TRBD1. The sequence came from an adult who received the AZD1222 COVID-19 vaccine. Written as DNA, the CDR3 is TGTGCCAGCAGTTATTCCCAGGGGGTTTACGAGCAGTACTTC. This gives the protein CASSYSQGVYEQYF.